These 10 T cell receptor beta chains were sequenced from one sample in a study of T-cell reconstitution after alpha-beta-depleted transplantation in children. TCRbeta library preparation incorporated unique molecular identifiers. MiXCR, applied by TCRdb to the PCR reads, yields one record per CDR3 protein. Seen here are around 400,000 distinct CDR3 sequences, 9.5% to 13% observed once, and the top ten hold 4.5% to 6%. This specimen was PBMCs from the stem cell graft donor, taken from the stem cell graft. These TCRs come from a human donor who donated a stem cell graft to a child with acute myeloid leukemia.

Note on this clonotype: This may be a read error: a much more frequent sequence differs by one nucleotide. The chain links TRBV7-2 to TRBJ2-5, with a tentative D call TRBD2 (6 bases). The germline gives CDR1 SGHTA, CDR2 FQGNSA. The ends were cut back, 5 bases at V and 5 bases at J, with 18 bases in the middle. There are 15 residues in the CDR3. CDR3 in amino acids: CASSPRTLAHETQYF. CDR3 DNA: TGTGCCAGCAGCCCGCGAACACTAGCTCACGAGACCCAGTACTTC.

A few counts support this clonotype. The genes are TRBV3-1 and TRBJ1-5; D unresolved. Trimming cost V 2 bases and J 9 bases, with 11 bases left between them. Per the germline V gene, CDR1 is LGHDT and CDR2 is YNNKEL (reference sequence). CDR3 length: 13 amino acids. The CDR3 DNA sequence: TGTGCCAGCAGCCAATCCCTAGGCCGGCCCCAGCATTTT. Translation: CASSQSLGRPQHF.

The chain employs TRBV29-1 and TRBJ2-1, with D perhaps matching TRBD1 (6 bases). Germline assignment: CDR1 SQVTM and CDR2 ANQGSEA. The CDR3 totals 12 residues. Trimming pared 4 bases from V and 5 bases from J, leaving 9 bases between. The CDR3 sequence: CSVAYRDNEQFF. The CDR3 DNA follows: TGCAGCGTTGCTTACAGGGACAATGAGCAGTTCTTC.

A few counts support this clonotype. The chain carries TRBV12-3 or TRBV12-4 and TRBJ1-4; D gene unclear. The CDR3 totals 14 residues. V was clipped by 3 bases and J by 5 bases, with 10 bases between them. DNA of the CDR3: TGTGCCAGCAGTTTTTCTCGCTCCAATGAAAAACTGTTTTTT. Amino acid sequence: CASSFSRSNEKLFF.

This clonotype occurred a few times. The chain links TRBV5-1 to TRBJ2-2; weak D call: TRBD2 (6 bases). CDR1 is SGHRS, CDR2 YFSETQ, per germline. CDR3 length equals 14 residues. The V end lost 4 bases, the J end lost 2 bases, and 9 bases lay between the germline ends. This CDR3 reads CASSGGTNTGELFF. The CDR3 DNA follows: TGCGCCAGCAGCGGGGGGACTAACACCGGGGAGCTGTTTTTT.

This clonotype has a count of ten or more. This sequence joins TRBV15 and TRBJ2-1; possible D gene TRBD1, 8 bases. Per germline, CDR1 LNHNV and CDR2 YYDKDF (reference sequence). The CDR3 sequence is 15 residues long. The V and J ends lost 0 bases and 6 bases respectively, with 12 bases between them. CDR3 DNA: TGTGCCACCAGCAGAGATTACAGGGGGGGCAATGAGCAGTTCTTC. It codes for CATSRDYRGGNEQFF.

The sample holds a few counts of this clonotype. The V call is TRBV6-4, the J call TRBJ2-3; no reliable D call. The V end was cut by 4 bases, the J end by 1 base, with 9 bases between. Germline-derived CDR1 and CDR2 are MRHNA and SNTAGT. The length of the CDR3 is 14 residues. The DNA for the CDR3 is TGTGCCAGCAGTGTAAGTCAAGGCACAGATACGCAGTATTTT. Its protein product is CASSVSQGTDTQYF.

This clonotype was observed at least ten times. This rearrangement joins TRBV5-1 to TRBJ2-1, with TRBD2 matching over 10 bases. The V gene's germline CDR1 is SGHRS and CDR2 YFSETQ. This CDR3 is 15 amino acids long. Germline trimming cut 7 bases from V and 7 bases from J; bases unmatched to any gene: 11. DNA for the CDR3: TGCGCCAGCGCAATACTAGCGGGGCCTGGGAATGAGCAGTTCTTC. Its translation is CASAILAGPGNEQFF.

The sample holds a few counts of this clonotype. This chain joins TRBV29-1 and TRBJ1-4; D gene unclear. The germline gives CDR1 SQVTM, CDR2 ANQGSEA. The V and J ends lost 5 bases and 2 bases respectively, with 15 bases between them. The CDR3 is 15 residues long. CDR3 bases: TGCAGCGTTTATTTGCCAGGCGGGACTAATGAAAAACTGTTTTTT. Translated, it gives CSVYLPGGTNEKLFF.

J is TRBJ1-5 and V is TRBV12-3 or TRBV12-4; D is perhaps TRBD1 (6 bases). The CDR3 has 15 residues. V was clipped by 0 bases and J by 3 bases, with 9 bases between them. CDR3 loop: CASSLAGGPNQPQHF. CDR3 sequence (DNA): TGTGCCAGCAGTTTAGCCGGGGGGCCCAATCAGCCCCAGCATTTT.